This T cell receptor (beta chain) was sequenced during a study of blood T cells in healthy people across ages. Findings and limits, study-wide: Getting older went along with TCR beta diversity per million T cells dropping roughly linearly. The long-lived group displayed more naive CD4+ cells, plus higher diversity, than the aged donors did.

Total RNA extracted from each sample amounted to at least 6 micrograms. CDR3 length: 15 amino acids. Germline V gene lookup returns CDR1 SGHKS and CDR2 YYEKEE (reference sequence). This clonotype was found a few times. Its antigen is unidentified. Mismatch with germline at one junction end may stem from a read error. Combining a sample-barcoded 5' primer with a J-beta primer mix, a second PCR ran for about 7 to 12 cycles. A template-switch adaptor that had 12 random nucleotides put a tag on each cDNA molecule. TCRdb reprocessed the 5' RACE reads with MiXCR, giving one entry per CDR3 protein. The repertoire holds roughly 1,700,000 distinct CDR3 sequences, with 25% to 30% as singletons.

The J gene is TRBJ2-6, the V gene TRBV5-5, with D perhaps matching TRBD2 (7 bases). What was sequenced was blood. The clonotype originates from a woman in her 30s in good health. The CDR3 coding sequence is TGTGCCAGCAGCTTGGCGGGGAGGGGGGCCAACGTCCGGACTTTC. Translation: CASSLAGRGANVRTF.